The 27 T cell receptor beta chains listed next were all sequenced from one sample in a study of cytomegalovirus exposure and HLA in healthy donors. Both 60 Vbeta primers and 13 Jbeta primers went into the PCR. Here immunoSEQ multiplex PCR was the method, and the copy in TCRdb shows in-frame clones only, minus some. The sample has roughly 100,000 clones, more than 65% seen once. Sequencing used PBMCs. The receptors derive from a man aged 25-45 years in good health and CMV-seronegative.

The rearrangement uses TRBV5-6 and TRBJ2-6; TRBD2 matches at 7 bases. CDR1 is SGHDT, CDR2 YYEEEE, per germline. The V gene end was trimmed by 4 bases and the J gene end by 0 bases; junction bases not matched to a gene: 10. The CDR3 length is 18 residues. The CDR3 DNA reads as TGTGCCAGCAGCAGCCTGGGGGGGGGTGGCTCTGGGGCCAACGTCCTGACTTTC. Protein product: CASSSLGGGGSGANVLTF.

J is TRBJ2-2 and V is TRBV11-3; D is possibly TRBD2 (5 bases). Trimming pared 3 bases from V and 6 bases from J, leaving 14 bases between. Germline lookup yields CDR1 SGHNT and CDR2 YENEEA. There are 15 residues in the CDR3. CDR3 bases: TGTGCCAGCAGCTTCAGAAGCGGAAGTGCCGGGGAGCTGTTTTTT. Translated: CASSFRSGSAGELFF.

V usage is TRBV4-3 and J usage is TRBJ1-1; D is perhaps TRBD1 (5 bases). CDR1 and CDR2 from the germline V gene are LGHNA and YSLEER. Trimming pared 0 bases from V and 5 bases from J, leaving 13 bases between. The CDR3 spans 15 residues. CDR3 nucleotides: TGCGCCAGCAGCCAAGATCGCTGGGGGGGGACTGAAGCTTTCTTT. It translates to CASSQDRWGGTEAFF.

This clone was detected a few times. The chain employs TRBV18 and TRBJ2-1; TRBD2 matches at 8 bases. CDR1 and CDR2 from the germline V gene are KGHSH and LQKENI. The CDR3 loop spans 16 amino acids. V lost 4 bases to trimming and J lost 0 bases; unmatched junction nucleotides: 5. CDR3 in amino acids: CASSRREGSSYNEQFF. Written as DNA, the CDR3 is TGTGCCAGCTCACGACGGGAGGGGAGCTCCTACAATGAGCAGTTCTTC.

The genes are TRBV15 and TRBJ2-4; possibly TRBD2 for D (5 bases). This CDR3 is 16 amino acids long. V was shortened by 3 bases and J by 1 base, with 13 bases between the two germline ends. CDR1 LNHNV and CDR2 YYDKDF come from the germline V gene (reference sequence). The CDR3 DNA reads as TGTGCCACCAGCAGCGGACTGGGGAATGCCAAAAACATTCAGTACTTC. Translating gives CATSSGLGNAKNIQYF.

CDR3 nucleotide sequence: TGTGCCAGCAGTTTAGGACAGGGAGTAACTAATGAAAAACTGTTTTTT. Translating gives CASSLGQGVTNEKLFF. The J gene is TRBJ1-4, the V gene TRBV7-3; 8 positions match TRBD1. The CDR3 has 16 residues. V shed 6 bases and J 1 base; nucleotides not matched to a gene: 7. Germline-derived CDR1 and CDR2 are SGHTA and FQGTGA. Drawing the rest from reference TRBV7-3 and TRBJ1-4, the complete variable domain is GAGVSQTPSNKVTEKGKYVELRCDPISGHTALYWYRQSLGQGPEFLIYFQGTGAADDSGLPNDRFFAVRPEGSVSTLKIQRTERGDSAVYLCASSLGQGVTNEKLFFGSGTQLSVL.

The chain combines TRBV6-5 with TRBJ2-3; maybe TRBD2 (5 bases). This CDR3 region has 13 residues. V lost 3 bases, J lost 2 bases, and 6 bases lay in between. Germline CDR1 reads MNHEY; CDR2 reads SVGAGI. This chain's CDR3 is CASSYDYTDTQYF. The CDR3 DNA follows: TGTGCCAGCAGTTATGACTACACAGATACGCAGTATTTT.

The chain carries TRBV14 and TRBJ1-2; TRBD1 matches 9 bases. The V and J ends lost 4 bases and 7 bases, in that order; junction bases with no gene match: 13. The CDR3 contains 16 residues. CDR1 SGHDN and CDR2 FVKESK come from the germline V gene. The CDR3 coding sequence is TGTGCCAGCAGCCTTATGGACAGGGGCAATATCCGTGGCTACACCTTC. Amino acid sequence: CASSLMDRGNIRGYTF.

The rearrangement uses TRBV5-4 and TRBJ2-7; the match to TRBD1 covers 9 bases. V was clipped by 4 bases and J by 6 bases; unmatched bases: 8. The CDR3 length is 14 residues. Germline CDR1 SGHNT, CDR2 YYREEE (reference sequence). This chain's CDR3 is CASSAQPTGGEQYF. In DNA form, the CDR3 reads TGTGCCAGCAGCGCCCAACCGACAGGGGGCGAGCAGTACTTC.

The rearrangement uses TRBV11-3 and TRBJ2-2; D possibly corresponds to TRBD2 (5 bases). The CDR3 spans 13 residues. V was clipped by 5 bases and J by 7 bases, with 11 bases between them. Germline V gene lookup returns CDR1 SGHNT and CDR2 YENEEA. CDR3 region: CASSRAEVGELFF. CDR3 bases: TGTGCCAGCAGCCGAGCGGAGGTCGGGGAGCTGTTTTTT.

The V gene is TRBV30, the J gene TRBJ2-3; possibly TRBD2 for D (6 bases). Between the trimmed V and J ends, which lost 0 bases and 0 bases, there was a span of 7 bases. Germline V gene lookup returns CDR1 GTSNPN and CDR2 SVGIG (reference sequence). The CDR3 extends over 14 amino acids. This chain's CDR3 is CAWSVSGSTDTQYF. CDR3 sequence (DNA): TGTGCCTGGAGTGTCAGCGGGAGCACAGATACGCAGTATTTT.

The chain uses TRBV4-2 and TRBJ2-5; 10 bases match TRBD2. The germline CDR1 and CDR2 sequences are LGHNA and YNFKEQ. This CDR3 has 13 residues. The J segment lost 4 bases and the V segment lost 4 bases, leaving 0 bases of the junction unmatched. The CDR3 loop reads CASSLAGGETQYF. The CDR3 DNA reads as TGTGCCAGCAGCCTAGCGGGAGGAGAGACCCAGTACTTC.

The J gene is TRBJ2-1, the V gene TRBV2; D is uncertain. The CDR3 covers 11 residues. Trimming removed 9 bases from V and 4 bases from J, with 7 bases in between. Germline values: CDR1 SNHLY, CDR2 FYNNEI. CDR3 protein: CASSVYNEQFF. CDR3 coding DNA: TGTGCCAGTTCTGTTTACAATGAGCAGTTCTTC.

The chain couples TRBV9 to TRBJ2-1; possibly TRBD1 for D (5 bases). CDR1 is SGDLS, CDR2 YYNGEE, per germline. Trimming removed 0 bases at V and 2 bases at J, with 12 bases between. The length of the CDR3 is 16 residues. This CDR3 reads CASSVEPGYTYNEQFF. The CDR3, as DNA: TGTGCCAGCAGCGTAGAACCAGGGTACACCTACAATGAGCAGTTCTTC. The full variable domain, completed using reference TRBV9 and TRBJ2-1, is DSGVTQTPKHLITATGQRVTLRCSPRSGDLSVYWYQQSLDQGLQFLIQYYNGEERAKGNILERFSAQQFPDLHSELNLSSLELGDSALYFCASSVEPGYTYNEQFFGPGTRLTVL.

This clone was seen more than once but under ten times. The V call is TRBV5-6, the J call TRBJ1-1; the D gene is possibly TRBD1 (5 bases). In germline, CDR1 is SGHDT, CDR2 YYEEEE. CDR3 length: 17 residues. The germline V and J ends were trimmed by 4 bases and 1 base, with 20 bases remaining between them. The CDR3 loop is CASSLRGQGGWNTEAFF. The CDR3 nucleotides read TGTGCCAGCAGCCTTCGCGGCCAGGGAGGTTGGAACACTGAAGCTTTCTTT.

The V gene is TRBV7-2, the J gene TRBJ1-1; TRBD1 matches 11 bases. This CDR3 has 15 amino acids. CDR1 is SGHTA and CDR2 is FQGNSA in the germline V gene. V gave up 1 base and J gave up 4 bases; unmatched junction bases: 2. CDR3 bases: TGTGCCAGCAGCTTAGGCGGGACAGGGGGCACTGAAGCTTTCTTT. The encoded protein is CASSLGGTGGTEAFF.

The gene calls are TRBV5-1 and TRBJ2-1, with unresolved D. The ends were cut back, 4 bases at V and 6 bases at J, with 14 bases in the middle. The CDR3 loop spans 14 amino acids. CDR1 and CDR2 (germline): SGHRS, YFSETQ. The CDR3 reads CASSDTDTVNEQFF. The CDR3 coding sequence is TGCGCCAGCAGCGACACAGATACTGTCAATGAGCAGTTCTTC.

The V call is TRBV21-1, the J call TRBJ2-1; TRBD1, the table's D call, lacks a check against the DNA. TRBV21-1 is described as a pseudogene. The CDR3 is made up of 14 amino acids. The CDR3 DNA is TGTGCCAGCAGCAGTAACAGAGCAAACCATGAGCAGTTCTTC. Translation gives CASSSNRANHEQFF.

The chain couples TRBV7-2 to TRBJ2-7; D is possibly TRBD1 (6 bases). CDR3 size: 14 residues. V was pared by 6 bases and J by 4 bases, with 16 bases between. CDR1 is SGHTA and CDR2 is FQGNSA in the germline V gene. The DNA for the CDR3 is TGTGCCAGCAGTTTTAACCGGGACATGTACGAGCAGTACTTC. Its protein product is CASSFNRDMYEQYF.

This clone came up a few times. The chain carries TRBV6-4 and TRBJ2-3, with 11 bases fitting TRBD2. The CDR3 runs to 15 residues. V dropped 4 bases and J dropped 3; count of bases not matched to a gene: 3. The germline CDR1 and CDR2 sequences are MRHNA and SNTAGT. Here the CDR3 DNA reads TGTGCCAGCAGTGCCTGGACTAGCGGGACAGATACGCAGTATTTT. Amino acids: CASSAWTSGTDTQYF.

The chain has TRBV29-1 and TRBJ1-1; D is ambiguous. CDR1 is SQVTM, CDR2 ANQGSEA, per germline. V was trimmed by 5 bases and J by 3 bases, leaving 7 bases between them. This CDR3 is 11 amino acids long. CDR3 nucleotide sequence: TGCAGCGTTCGGGTGGACACTGAAGCTTTCTTT. Protein sequence: CSVRVDTEAFF.

The chain employs TRBV11-2 and TRBJ2-7; no clear D. Germline V gene sequence: CDR1 SGHAT, CDR2 FQNNGV. The CDR3 loop spans 14 amino acids. The V end lost 3 bases, the J end lost 7 bases, and 16 bases lay between the germline ends. The CDR3 nucleotides read TGTGCCAGCAGCTTCCACTCGAGGAGCTTAGAGCAGTACTTC. This sequence encodes CASSFHSRSLEQYF.

The chain carries TRBV28 and TRBJ2-1; 8 positions match TRBD2. Germline V gives CDR1 MDHEN, CDR2 SYDVKM. The CDR3 has 14 residues. After removal of 2 bases from V and 9 bases from J, the junction contained 6 bases not matched to a gene. As DNA, the CDR3 is TGTGCCAGCAGTTTAATAGCGGGAATTGGTGAGCAGTTCTTC. This sequence encodes CASSLIAGIGEQFF.

The chain combines TRBV6-5 with TRBJ1-5, with D uncertain. Per germline, CDR1 MNHEY and CDR2 SVGAGI. V lost 4 bases and J lost 9, with 19 bases in between. CDR3 length: 15 residues. Written as DNA, the CDR3 is TGTGCCAGCAGTTTGGACGGCAGCGGGAGAGGGCCCCAGCATTTT. This sequence encodes CASSLDGSGRGPQHF.

The chain has TRBV7-8 and TRBJ1-5; the D is unclear. This CDR3 comprises 15 residues. Trimming shortened V by 5 bases and J by 1 base, and 12 bases separated the two germline ends. Germline assignment: CDR1 SGHVS and CDR2 FQNEAQ. The CDR3 region is CASSRVEGSNQPQHF. CDR3 nucleotides: TGTGCCAGCAGCAGGGTGGAGGGAAGCAATCAGCCCCAGCATTTT.

The chain recombines TRBV23-1 with TRBJ1-5; 8 nucleotides line up with TRBD1. TRBV23-1 is an ORF, with its function uncertain. The CDR3 length is 15 residues. V dropped 8 bases and J dropped 4; count of bases not matched to a gene: 10. CDR3 protein: CASLIRTGNNQPQHF. The DNA for the CDR3 is TGCGCCAGCCTGATTCGGACAGGGAATAATCAGCCCCAGCATTTT.

The J gene is TRBJ2-3, the V gene TRBV11-2; TRBD2 matches at 7 bases. The CDR3 totals 14 residues. V dropped 3 bases and J dropped 3; count of bases not matched to a gene: 3. CDR1 is SGHAT, CDR2 FQNNGV, per germline. Written as DNA, the CDR3 is TGTGCCAGCAGCTTTGGACTAGATACAGATACGCAGTATTTT. It yields the protein CASSFGLDTDTQYF.